This T cell receptor (beta chain) appears in the sequencing data of a study of CXCR3-negative and CXCR3-positive naive CD8 T cells. Turning to the study itself: The dataset comprises roughly 150 million TRB reads in total, with about 1.5 +/- 0.3 million reads per library. Study results and limitations: Most assays used freshly isolated PBMCs, as cryopreservation partially reduced CXCR3. The study found more hydrophobic TRB CDR3s in CXCR3-positive naive cells than in CXCR3-negative naive cells.

Naive CD8+ T cells had a CD45RO-CCR7+CD27+CD95- phenotype. TRB cDNA libraries were made by UMI-labeled 5' RACE. TCRdb reprocessed the 5' RACE reads and reports one entry per CDR3 protein, with no DNA. Recorded for this sample: about 130,000 distinct CDR3 sequences. On this clonotype: Its antigen remains unknown.

Germline V gene sequence: CDR1 MDHEN, CDR2 SYDVKM. The CDR3 has 12 residues. The chain carries TRBV28 and TRBJ2-5; TCRdb lists TRBD1, though no DNA is available to test this call. Sequenced input: naive CXCR3+ CD8+ T cells from blood. The subset was: CD45RO-CCR7+CD27+CD95- naive CD8+ T cells expressing CXCR3 (TNR3+). The sequence came from a human donor in good health. Some clones in this sample may be carry-over from other donors' samples. This CDR3 reads CATEGQKETQYF.